Listed here are 13 T cell receptor beta chains from one sample, sequenced in a study of blood T cell repertoires in COVID-19. Sequencing used immunoSEQ multiplex PCR; TCRdb keeps in-frame clones, though not all of them. Of more than 300,000 clones listed, roughly 89% are singletons. The specimen sequenced was peripheral blood. These receptors all stem from a woman aged 40 to 50 with COVID-19, enrolled during active disease.

This chain connects TRBV7-9 to TRBJ1-1; D may be TRBD1 (6 bases). The CDR3 contains 18 residues. The V and J ends lost 5 bases and 1 base respectively, with 23 bases between them. CDR1 SEHNR and CDR2 FQNEAQ come from the germline V gene (reference sequence). The CDR3 is CASSPNRDKASGNTEAFF. CDR3 in DNA: TGTGCCAGCAGCCCGAACCGGGACAAAGCCTCCGGGAACACTGAAGCTTTCTTT.

The chain has TRBV18 and TRBJ1-1, with 7 bases lining up with TRBD1. The germline gives CDR1 KGHSH, CDR2 LQKENI. V was pared by 5 bases and J by 0 bases, with 9 bases of the junction left unmatched. CDR3 length equals 16 residues. CDR3 amino acids: CASSSRDSLMNTEAFF. The CDR3 DNA is TGTGCCAGCTCAAGCCGGGACAGCCTAATGAACACTGAAGCTTTCTTT.

The V and J genes are TRBV6-2 or TRBV6-3 and TRBJ1-5; 7 bases align to TRBD1. Germline V lookup: CDR1 MNHEY, CDR2 SVGEGT. The CDR3 consists of 16 residues. V shed 7 bases, J shed 3 bases, and the junction held 12 bases outside the gene matches. CDR3 sequence reads: CASTPLGQAFNQPQHF. The CDR3 DNA reads TGTGCCAGCACCCCGTTAGGACAGGCTTTCAATCAGCCCCAGCATTTT.

The CDR3: CASSFAGLIAKNIQYF. DNA of the CDR3: TGTGCCAGCAGTTTCGCGGGGCTGATAGCCAAAAACATTCAGTACTTC. V gene TRBV28 combines with J gene TRBJ2-4; TRBD2 is a possible D gene (6 bases). The CDR3 is 16 residues long. CDR1 is MDHEN, CDR2 SYDVKM, per germline. V gave up 3 bases and J gave up 0 bases, with 12 bases separating them.

This clone was recorded many times. The same CDR3 can be traced to other DNA sequences in this sample. V and J are TRBV5-5 and TRBJ1-2, with 11 bases fitting TRBD1. V shed 0 bases, J shed 7 bases, and the junction held 2 bases outside the gene matches. The CDR3 is 14 amino acids. Germline CDR1 is SGHKS and CDR2 is YYEKEE (reference sequence). The CDR3 DNA reads TGTGCCAGCAGCTTGGCCGGGACAGGGGGTGGCTACACCTTC. Amino acids: CASSLAGTGGGYTF.

The V gene is TRBV27, the J gene TRBJ1-4; D perhaps matches TRBD1 (5 bases). Germline CDR1 and CDR2: MNHEY and SMNVEV (reference sequence). The CDR3 totals 21 residues. V lost 8 bases, J lost 8 bases, and 39 bases lay in between. CDR3 DNA: TGTGCCAGCTCTGCAAGCATAGCTCGGTACTCTGACACCCGGGGGGAAGAAAAACTGTTTTTT. This gives the protein CASSASIARYSDTRGEEKLFF.

This clone was seen a single time. This chain connects TRBV20-1 to TRBJ1-1, with D hard to call. Germline V gene data show CDR1 as DFQATT and CDR2 as SNEGSKA (reference sequence). V was shortened by 6 bases and J by 4 bases, with 9 bases between the two germline ends. The CDR3 is 11 residues long. This CDR3 reads CSAGSGTEAFF. The CDR3 nucleotides are TGCAGTGCAGGCAGCGGCACTGAAGCTTTCTTT.

The V and J genes are TRBV6-2 or TRBV6-3 and TRBJ1-2; 7 bases line up with TRBD1. This CDR3 spans 16 amino acids. V gave up 2 bases and J gave up 3 bases; unmatched junction bases: 9. CDR1 is MNHEY and CDR2 is SVGEGT in the germline V gene. The CDR3 nucleotides read TGTGCCAGCAGTTACGTTCCGGGACAGATTTACTATGGCTACACCTTC. Translated, it gives CASSYVPGQIYYGYTF.

The chain uses TRBV28 and TRBJ1-2, with 7 bases that match TRBD1. J gave up 5 bases and V 5 bases, and 5 bases lay outside the gene matches. Germline-derived CDR1 and CDR2 are MDHEN and SYDVKM. This CDR3 spans 13 amino acids. The CDR3 reads CASSEQGRYGYTF. The DNA for the CDR3 is TGTGCCAGCAGTGAACAGGGGCGGTATGGCTACACCTTC.

The gene calls are TRBV9 and TRBJ1-3; 8 nucleotides align to TRBD1. The V gene's germline CDR1 is SGDLS and CDR2 YYNGEE. The CDR3 is 17 amino acids. The junction had 5 bases not matched to a gene; V was cut back by 0 bases and J by 0 bases. The CDR3 is CASSVAGGLNSGNTIYF. The CDR3, as DNA: TGTGCCAGCAGCGTAGCAGGGGGCCTAAACTCTGGAAACACCATATATTTT.

V gene TRBV18 combines with J gene TRBJ1-4; 10 bases align to TRBD1. This CDR3 is 15 amino acids long. CDR1 is KGHSH and CDR2 is LQKENI in the germline V gene. Trimming cost V 3 bases and J 8 bases; bases outside gene matches: 6. The CDR3 reads CASSPWTGGLEKLFF. CDR3 bases: TGTGCCAGCTCACCCTGGACAGGGGGATTGGAAAAACTGTTTTTT.

The chain links TRBV28 to TRBJ1-3; maybe TRBD1 (5 bases). This CDR3 has 15 amino acids. The germline CDR1 and CDR2 sequences are MDHEN and SYDVKM. Trimming took 3 bases from V and 0 from J, leaving 9 bases between them. CDR3 residues: CASSLPGGSGNTIYF. The DNA of the CDR3 is TGTGCCAGCAGTTTGCCCGGGGGCTCTGGAAACACCATATATTTT.

The chain uses TRBV27 and TRBJ2-3, with TRBD2 identical over 7 bases. Trimming took 5 bases from V and 0 from J; bases not matched to a gene: 8. CDR3 length: 16 amino acids. Germline values: CDR1 MNHEY, CDR2 SMNVEV (reference sequence). The CDR3 nucleotides are TGTGCCAGCAGTCCCCCGGGGGGACTTAGCACAGATACGCAGTATTTT. Translated, it gives CASSPPGGLSTDTQYF.